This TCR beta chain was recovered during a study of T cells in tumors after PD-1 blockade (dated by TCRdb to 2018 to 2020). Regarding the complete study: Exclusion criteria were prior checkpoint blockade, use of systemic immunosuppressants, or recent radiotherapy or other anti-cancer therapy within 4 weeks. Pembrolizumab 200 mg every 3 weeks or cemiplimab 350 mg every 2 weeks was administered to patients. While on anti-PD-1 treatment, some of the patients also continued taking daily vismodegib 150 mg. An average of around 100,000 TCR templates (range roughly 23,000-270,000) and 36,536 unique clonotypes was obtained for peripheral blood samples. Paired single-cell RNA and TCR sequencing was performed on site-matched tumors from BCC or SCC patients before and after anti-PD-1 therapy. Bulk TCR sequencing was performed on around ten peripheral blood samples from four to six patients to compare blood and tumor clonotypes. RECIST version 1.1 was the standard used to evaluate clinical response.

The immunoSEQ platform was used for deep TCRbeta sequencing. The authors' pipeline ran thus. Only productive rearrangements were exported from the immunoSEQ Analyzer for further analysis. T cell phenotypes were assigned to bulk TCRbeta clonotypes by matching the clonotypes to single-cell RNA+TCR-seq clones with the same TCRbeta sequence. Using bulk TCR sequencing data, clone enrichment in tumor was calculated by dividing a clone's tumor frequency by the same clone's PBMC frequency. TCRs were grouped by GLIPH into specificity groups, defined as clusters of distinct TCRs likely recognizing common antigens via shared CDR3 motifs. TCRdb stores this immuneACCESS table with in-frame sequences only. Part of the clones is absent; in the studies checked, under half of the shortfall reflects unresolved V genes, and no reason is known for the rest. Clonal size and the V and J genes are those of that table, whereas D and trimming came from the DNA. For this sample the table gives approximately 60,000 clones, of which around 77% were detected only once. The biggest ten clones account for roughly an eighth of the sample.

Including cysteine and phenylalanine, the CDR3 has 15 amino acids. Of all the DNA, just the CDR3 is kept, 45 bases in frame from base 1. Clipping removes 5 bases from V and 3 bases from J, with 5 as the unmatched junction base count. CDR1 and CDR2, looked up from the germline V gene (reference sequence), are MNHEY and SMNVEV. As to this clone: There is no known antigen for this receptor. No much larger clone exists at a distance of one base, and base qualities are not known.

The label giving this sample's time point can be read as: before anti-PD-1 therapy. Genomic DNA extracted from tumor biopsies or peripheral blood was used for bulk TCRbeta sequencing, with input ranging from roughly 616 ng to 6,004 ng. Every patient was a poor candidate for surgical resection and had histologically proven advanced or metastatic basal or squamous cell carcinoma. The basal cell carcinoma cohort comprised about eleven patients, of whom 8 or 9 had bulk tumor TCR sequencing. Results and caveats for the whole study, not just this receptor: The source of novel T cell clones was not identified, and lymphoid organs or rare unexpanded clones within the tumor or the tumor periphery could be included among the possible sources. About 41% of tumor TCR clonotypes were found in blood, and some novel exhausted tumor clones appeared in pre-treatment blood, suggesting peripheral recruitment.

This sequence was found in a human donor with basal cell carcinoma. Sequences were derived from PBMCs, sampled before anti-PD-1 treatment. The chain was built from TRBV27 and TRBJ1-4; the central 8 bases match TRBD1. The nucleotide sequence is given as TGTGCCAGCAGTAGAGACAGGGGCCCTAATGAAAAACTGTTTTTT. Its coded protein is CASSRDRGPNEKLFF.